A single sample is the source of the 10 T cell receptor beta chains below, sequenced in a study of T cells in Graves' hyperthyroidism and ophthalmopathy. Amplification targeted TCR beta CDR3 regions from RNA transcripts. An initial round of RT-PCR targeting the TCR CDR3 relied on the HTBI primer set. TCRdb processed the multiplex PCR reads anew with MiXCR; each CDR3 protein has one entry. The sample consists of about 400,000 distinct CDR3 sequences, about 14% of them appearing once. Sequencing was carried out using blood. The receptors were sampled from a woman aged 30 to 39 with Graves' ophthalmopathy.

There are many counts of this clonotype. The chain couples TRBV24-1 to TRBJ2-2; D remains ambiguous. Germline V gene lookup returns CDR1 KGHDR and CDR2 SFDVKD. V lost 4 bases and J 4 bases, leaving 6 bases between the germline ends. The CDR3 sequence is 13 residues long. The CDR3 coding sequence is TGTGCCACCAGTGAGGAAGGCACCGGGGAGCTGTTTTTT. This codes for CATSEEGTGELFF.

The CDR3 sequence is CASSGRGAGTEAFF. The DNA for the CDR3 is TGTGCCAGCAGCGGTAGGGGGGCAGGCACTGAAGCTTTCTTT. V and J are TRBV12-3 or TRBV12-4 and TRBJ1-1; weak D call: TRBD1 (6 bases). The CDR3 extends over 14 amino acids. V was pared by 6 bases and J by 4 bases, with 15 bases between.

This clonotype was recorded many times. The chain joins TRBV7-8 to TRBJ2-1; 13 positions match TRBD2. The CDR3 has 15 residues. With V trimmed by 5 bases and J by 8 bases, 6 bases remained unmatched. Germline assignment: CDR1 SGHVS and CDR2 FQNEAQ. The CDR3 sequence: CASSVTSGGGDEQFF. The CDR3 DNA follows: TGTGCCAGCAGCGTAACTAGCGGGGGGGGGGATGAGCAGTTCTTC.

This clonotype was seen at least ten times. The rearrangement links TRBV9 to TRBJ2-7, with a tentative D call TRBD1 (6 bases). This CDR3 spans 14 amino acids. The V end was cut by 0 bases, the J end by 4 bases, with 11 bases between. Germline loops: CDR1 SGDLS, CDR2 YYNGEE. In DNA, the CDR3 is TGTGCCAGCAGCGTAGCAGGGGACGGGTACGAGCAGTACTTC. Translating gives CASSVAGDGYEQYF.

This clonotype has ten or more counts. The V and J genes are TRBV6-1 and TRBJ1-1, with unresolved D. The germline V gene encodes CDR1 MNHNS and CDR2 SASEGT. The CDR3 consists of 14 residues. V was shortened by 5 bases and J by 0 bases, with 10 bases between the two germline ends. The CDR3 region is CASSLDLVNTEAFF. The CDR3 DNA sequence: TGTGCCAGCAGTTTAGACCTAGTGAACACTGAAGCTTTCTTT.

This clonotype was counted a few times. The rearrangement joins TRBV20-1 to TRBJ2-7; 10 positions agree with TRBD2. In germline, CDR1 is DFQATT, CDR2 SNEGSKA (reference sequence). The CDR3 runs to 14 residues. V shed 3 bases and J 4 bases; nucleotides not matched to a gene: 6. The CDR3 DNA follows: TGCAGTGCTAGTGACCCTAGCGGGGGTTACGAGCAGTACTTC. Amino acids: CSASDPSGGYEQYF.

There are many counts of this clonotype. The CDR3 sequence is CSAIRDPGEFDEQFF. The CDR3 DNA is TGCAGTGCTATCCGGGACCCCGGGGAATTCGATGAGCAGTTCTTC. This chain connects TRBV20-1 to TRBJ2-1; D is perhaps TRBD1 or TRBD2 (5 bases each). The CDR3 has 15 amino acids. The germline CDR1 and CDR2 sequences are DFQATT and SNEGSKA (reference sequence). Trimming stripped 4 bases from V and 8 bases from J, with 21 bases between.

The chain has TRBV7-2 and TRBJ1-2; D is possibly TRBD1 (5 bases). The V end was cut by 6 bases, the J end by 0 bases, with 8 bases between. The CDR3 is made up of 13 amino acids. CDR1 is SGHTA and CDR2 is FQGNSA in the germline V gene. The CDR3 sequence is CASRLQANYGYTF. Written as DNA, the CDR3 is TGTGCCAGCAGGCTACAGGCTAACTATGGCTACACCTTC.

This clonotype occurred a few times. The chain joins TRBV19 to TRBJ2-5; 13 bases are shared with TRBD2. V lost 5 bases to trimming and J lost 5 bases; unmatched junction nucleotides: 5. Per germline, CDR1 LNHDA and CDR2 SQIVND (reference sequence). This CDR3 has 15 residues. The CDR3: CASSVGLAGLETQYF. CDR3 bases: TGTGCCAGTAGTGTGGGACTAGCGGGGTTGGAGACCCAGTACTTC.

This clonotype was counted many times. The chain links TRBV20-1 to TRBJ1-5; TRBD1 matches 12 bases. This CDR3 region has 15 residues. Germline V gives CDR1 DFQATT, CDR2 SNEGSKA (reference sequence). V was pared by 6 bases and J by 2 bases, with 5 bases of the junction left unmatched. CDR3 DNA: TGCAGTGCAACGGGACAGGGGGCCGGCAATCAGCCCCAGCATTTT. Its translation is CSATGQGAGNQPQHF.